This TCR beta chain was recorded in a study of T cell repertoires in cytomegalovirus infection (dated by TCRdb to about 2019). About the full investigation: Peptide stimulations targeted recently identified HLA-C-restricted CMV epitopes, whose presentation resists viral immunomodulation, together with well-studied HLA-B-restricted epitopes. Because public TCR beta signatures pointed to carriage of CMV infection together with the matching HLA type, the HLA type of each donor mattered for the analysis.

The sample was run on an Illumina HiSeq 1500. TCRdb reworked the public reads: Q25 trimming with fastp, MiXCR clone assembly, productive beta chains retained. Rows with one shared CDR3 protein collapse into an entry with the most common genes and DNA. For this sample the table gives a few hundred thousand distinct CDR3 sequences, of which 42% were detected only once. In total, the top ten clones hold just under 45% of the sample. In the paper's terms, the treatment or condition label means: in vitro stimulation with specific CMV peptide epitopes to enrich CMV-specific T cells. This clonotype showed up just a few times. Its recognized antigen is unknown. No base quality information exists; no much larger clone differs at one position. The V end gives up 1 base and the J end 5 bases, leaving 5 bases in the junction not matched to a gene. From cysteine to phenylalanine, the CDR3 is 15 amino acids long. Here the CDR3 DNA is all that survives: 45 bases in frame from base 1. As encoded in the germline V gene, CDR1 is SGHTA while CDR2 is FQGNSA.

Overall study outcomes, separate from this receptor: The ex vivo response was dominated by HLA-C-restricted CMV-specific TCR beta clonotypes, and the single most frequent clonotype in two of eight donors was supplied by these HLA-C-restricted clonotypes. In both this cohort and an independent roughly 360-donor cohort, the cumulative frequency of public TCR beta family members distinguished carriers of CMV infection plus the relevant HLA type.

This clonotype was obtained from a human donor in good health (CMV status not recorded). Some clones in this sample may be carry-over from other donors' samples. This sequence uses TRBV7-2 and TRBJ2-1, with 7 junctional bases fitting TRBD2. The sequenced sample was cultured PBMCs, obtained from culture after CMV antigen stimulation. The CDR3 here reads CASSLVGLEDNEQFF. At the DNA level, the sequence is TGTGCCAGCAGCTTAGTAGGACTAGAGGACAATGAGCAGTTCTTC.